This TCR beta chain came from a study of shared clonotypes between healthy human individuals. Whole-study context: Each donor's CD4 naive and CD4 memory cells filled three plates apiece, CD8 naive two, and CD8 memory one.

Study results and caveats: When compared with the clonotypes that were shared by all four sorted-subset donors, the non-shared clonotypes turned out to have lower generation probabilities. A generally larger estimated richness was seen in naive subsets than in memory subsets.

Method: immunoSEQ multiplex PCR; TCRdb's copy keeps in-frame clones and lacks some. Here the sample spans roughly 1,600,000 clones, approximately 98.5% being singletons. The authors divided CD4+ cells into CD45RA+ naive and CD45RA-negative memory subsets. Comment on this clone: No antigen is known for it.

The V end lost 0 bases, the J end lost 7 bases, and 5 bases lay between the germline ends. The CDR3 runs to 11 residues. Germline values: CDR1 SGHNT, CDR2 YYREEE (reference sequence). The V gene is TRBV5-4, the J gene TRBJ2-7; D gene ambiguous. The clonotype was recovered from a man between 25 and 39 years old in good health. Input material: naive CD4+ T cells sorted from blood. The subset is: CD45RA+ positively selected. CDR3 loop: CASSLDREQYF. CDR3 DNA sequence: TGTGCCAGCAGCTTGGACCGAGAGCAGTACTTC.